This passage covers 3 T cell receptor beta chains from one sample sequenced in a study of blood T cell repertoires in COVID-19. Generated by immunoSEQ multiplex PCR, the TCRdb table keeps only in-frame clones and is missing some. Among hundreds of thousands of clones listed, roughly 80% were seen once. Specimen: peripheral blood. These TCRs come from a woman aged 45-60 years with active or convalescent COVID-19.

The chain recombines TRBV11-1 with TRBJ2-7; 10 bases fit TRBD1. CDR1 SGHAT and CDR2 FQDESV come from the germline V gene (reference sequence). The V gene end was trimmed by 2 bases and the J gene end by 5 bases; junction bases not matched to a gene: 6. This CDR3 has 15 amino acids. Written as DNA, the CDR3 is TGTGCCAGCAGCTTAATGGGGACAGGGGTGGACGAGCAGTACTTC. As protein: CASSLMGTGVDEQYF.

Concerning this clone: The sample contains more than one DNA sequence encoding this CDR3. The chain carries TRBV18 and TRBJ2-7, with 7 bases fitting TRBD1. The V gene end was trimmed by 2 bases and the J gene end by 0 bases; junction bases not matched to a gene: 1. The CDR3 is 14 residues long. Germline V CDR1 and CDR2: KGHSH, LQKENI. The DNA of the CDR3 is TGTGCCAGCTCACCAAGACAGGGCTCCTACGAGCAGTACTTC. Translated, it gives CASSPRQGSYEQYF.

The CDR3 loop reads CASSLFRSYGYTF. CDR3 nucleotide sequence: TGTGCCAGCAGTTTATTCCGGTCCTATGGCTACACCTTC. The chain uses TRBV28 and TRBJ1-2, with D hard to call. The CDR3 contains 13 residues. The V end was cut by 1 base, the J end by 4 bases, with 7 bases between. The germline CDR1 and CDR2 sequences are MDHEN and SYDVKM.